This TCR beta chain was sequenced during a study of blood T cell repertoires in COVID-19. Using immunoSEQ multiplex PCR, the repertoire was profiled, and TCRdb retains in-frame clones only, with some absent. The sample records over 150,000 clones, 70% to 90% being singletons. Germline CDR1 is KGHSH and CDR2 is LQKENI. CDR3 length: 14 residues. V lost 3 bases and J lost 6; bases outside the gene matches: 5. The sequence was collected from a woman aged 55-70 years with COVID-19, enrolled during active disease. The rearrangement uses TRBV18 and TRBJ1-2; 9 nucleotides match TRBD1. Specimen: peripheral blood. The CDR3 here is CASSPPGTGNGYTF. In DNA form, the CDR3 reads TGTGCCAGCTCACCGCCCGGGACAGGGAATGGCTACACCTTC.